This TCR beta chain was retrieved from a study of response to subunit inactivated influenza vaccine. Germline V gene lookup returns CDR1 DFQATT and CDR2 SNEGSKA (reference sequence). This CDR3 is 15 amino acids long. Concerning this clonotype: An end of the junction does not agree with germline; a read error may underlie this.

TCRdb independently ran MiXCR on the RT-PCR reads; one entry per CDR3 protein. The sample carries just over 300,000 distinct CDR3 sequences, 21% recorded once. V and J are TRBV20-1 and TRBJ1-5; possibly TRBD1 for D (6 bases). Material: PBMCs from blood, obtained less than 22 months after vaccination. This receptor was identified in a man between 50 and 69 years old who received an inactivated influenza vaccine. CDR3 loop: CSVRPGTLYNQPQHF. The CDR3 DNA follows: TGCAGTGTTAGACCCGGGACACTTTACAATCAGCCCCAGCATTTT.